Presented here are 17 T cell receptor beta chains from one specimen sequenced in a study of glioma-infiltrating T cells. Using RNA template, CDR3s of TCR alpha and beta were amplified with iRepertoire arm-PCR. TCRdb re-called the multiplex PCR reads with MiXCR, one entry per CDR3 protein. The sample includes about 130,000 distinct CDR3 sequences, 20% to 25% of them seen just once. Sequenced sample: glioma tissue, nonneoplastic brain tissue, or PBMCs (not recorded which). These receptors were obtained from a human donor with low-grade glioma or glioblastoma, undergoing nonglioma brain surgery, or in good health (not recorded which).

This rearrangement joins TRBV19 to TRBJ2-2; perhaps TRBD2 as D (5 bases). This CDR3 spans 14 amino acids. The V end lost 4 bases, the J end lost 7 bases, and 13 bases lay between the germline ends. In germline, CDR1 is LNHDA, CDR2 SQIVND (reference sequence). The CDR3 DNA sequence: TGTGCCAGTAGTACACTAGGGATTGTCGGGGAGCTGTTTTTT. Amino acid sequence: CASSTLGIVGELFF.

The chain carries TRBV20-1 and TRBJ1-1; no definite D call. V lost 6 bases to trimming and J lost 3 bases, with 23 bases between them. The germline V gene encodes CDR1 DFQATT and CDR2 SNEGSKA (reference sequence). CDR3 size: 16 residues. CDR3 DNA sequence: TGCAGTGCCGGAGACCCCTTGGGCGGGATGGACACTGAAGCTTTCTTT. It translates to CSAGDPLGGMDTEAFF.

This clonotype was counted only a few times. V is TRBV2 and J is TRBJ2-1, with D hard to call. Looked up from germline, CDR1 is SNHLY and CDR2 is FYNNEI. V was shortened by 3 bases and J by 9 bases, with 6 bases between the two germline ends. The CDR3 is made up of 11 amino acids. The DNA of the CDR3 is TGTGCCAGCAGTGACGTCAGTGAGCAGTTCTTC. It encodes CASSDVSEQFF.

This clonotype came up a few times. CDR3 amino acids: CSADRGGAGADTQYF. CDR3 nucleotide sequence: TGCAGTGCGGACCGCGGGGGGGCCGGGGCAGATACGCAGTATTTT. J is TRBJ2-3 and V is TRBV20-1, with 9 nucleotides matching TRBD2. Looked up from germline, CDR1 is DFQATT and CDR2 is SNEGSKA (reference sequence). V was pared by 6 bases and J by 4 bases, with 11 bases of the junction left unmatched. This CDR3 is built from 15 residues.

This clonotype was detected many times. The rearrangement joins TRBV14 to TRBJ1-1; no firm D call. Germline V gene lookup returns CDR1 SGHDN and CDR2 FVKESK. Trimming removed 1 base at V and 11 bases at J, with 14 bases between. The CDR3 contains 13 residues. This chain's CDR3 is CASSQVDLELAFF. The CDR3 DNA is TGTGCCAGCAGCCAAGTAGACCTAGAGTTGGCTTTCTTT.

This clonotype was counted between two and nine times. Possible read error: a much larger clone is one base away. V is TRBV6-1 and J is TRBJ1-5; 8 bases agree with TRBD2. The end of the DNA fits TRBJ2-3 better, so the J call may be wrong. Germline assignment: CDR1 MNHNS and CDR2 SASEGT. The CDR3 is 15 amino acids. For the CDR3, the DNA is TGTGCCAGCAGGAGGCGGGGGGATAGCAATCAGCCCCAGTATTTT. Protein: CASRRRGDSNQPQYF.

This clonotype has at least ten counts. V usage is TRBV4-1 and J usage is TRBJ2-1, with D perhaps TRBD1 (5 bases). V gave up 4 bases and J gave up 9 bases, with 10 bases separating them. The CDR3 extends over 12 amino acids. CDR1 and CDR2 (germline): MGHRA, YSYEKL. CDR3 nucleotides: TGCGCCAGCAGCCCCCAGGGCTTTGAGCAGTTCTTC. Its protein is CASSPQGFEQFF.

This clonotype was counted between two and nine times. The genes are TRBV20-1 and TRBJ2-5, with 10 bases aligning to TRBD2. CDR3 size: 13 residues. From germline, CDR1 is DFQATT and CDR2 SNEGSKA (reference sequence). With V trimmed by 6 bases and J by 2 bases, 3 bases remained unmatched. The CDR3 sequence is CSAKLAGQETQYF. CDR3 in DNA: TGCAGTGCCAAACTAGCGGGGCAAGAGACCCAGTACTTC.

This clonotype has ten or more counts. The chain recombines TRBV6-1 with TRBJ2-7, with D unclear. The CDR3 covers 14 residues. Germline V gives CDR1 MNHNS, CDR2 SASEGT. Trimming cost V 7 bases and J 0 bases, with 13 bases left between them. The CDR3 sequence is CASTEDFFSYEQYV. The DNA of the CDR3 is TGTGCCAGCACCGAGGATTTTTTCTCCTACGAGCAGTACGTC.

This clonotype turned up a few times. V is TRBV7-9 and J is TRBJ2-7, with a tentative D call TRBD1 (6 bases). Germline V gene sequence: CDR1 SEHNR, CDR2 FQNEAQ (reference sequence). This CDR3 region has 14 residues. The V and J ends lost 6 bases and 0 bases respectively, with 12 bases between them. CDR3 protein: CASSREQGSYEQYV. In DNA, the CDR3 is TGTGCCAGCAGTCGTGAACAGGGCTCCTACGAGCAGTACGTC.

There are a few counts of this clonotype. The J gene is TRBJ2-1, the V gene TRBV7-7; no clear D gene. Between the trimmed V and J ends, which lost 5 bases and 5 bases, there was a span of 13 bases. The CDR3 covers 14 residues. Germline CDR1 is SSHAT and CDR2 is FNYEAQ (reference sequence). CDR3 sequence reads: CASSSQNQNNEQFF. In DNA, the CDR3 is TGTGCCAGCAGCAGCCAGAACCAGAACAATGAGCAGTTCTTC.

The rearrangement links TRBV4-2 to TRBJ2-5; D gene ambiguous. The V and J ends lost 0 bases and 5 bases respectively, with 10 bases between them. Per germline, CDR1 LGHNA and CDR2 YNFKEQ. The CDR3 consists of 14 residues. CDR3 DNA sequence: TGTGCCAGCAGCCAAGATGCCCATAGGGAGACCCAGTACTTC. Its protein is CASSQDAHRETQYF.

In this sample, this clonotype turned up many times. The J gene is TRBJ1-1, the V gene TRBV20-1; possibly TRBD1 for D (6 bases). Trimming pared 2 bases from V and 3 bases from J, leaving 13 bases between. Germline V gene sequence: CDR1 DFQATT, CDR2 SNEGSKA (reference sequence). The CDR3 extends over 14 amino acids. CDR3 nucleotide sequence: TGCAGTGCTAGACGACAGGTGACTCACACTGAAGCTTTCTTT. Translated, it gives CSARRQVTHTEAFF.

As concerns this clonotype: A junction end diverges from the germline sequence, so it may reflect a read error. The V gene is TRBV3-1, the J gene TRBJ1-6; possibly TRBD1 for D (5 bases). There are 16 residues in the CDR3. The V gene's germline CDR1 is LGHDT and CDR2 YNNKEL (reference sequence). In nucleotides, the CDR3 is TGTGCCAGCAGCCAAGGCCAGGGCCTTAGCAATTCACCCCTCCGCTTT. Its protein is CASSQGQGLSNSPLRF.

V is TRBV18 and J is TRBJ1-3; no clear D. Per germline, CDR1 KGHSH and CDR2 LQKENI. This CDR3 has 17 amino acids. Trimming stripped 0 bases from V and 0 bases from J, with 12 bases between. The CDR3 region is CASSPPGGRLSGNTIYF. DNA of the CDR3: TGTGCCAGCTCACCACCAGGAGGGAGGCTCTCTGGAAACACCATATATTTT.

This clonotype was observed a few times. Here the CDR3 DNA reads TGTGCCAGCAGCTTAAGAATGGGGACTAGTGGTGGAGATACGCAGTATTTT. Amino acids: CASSLRMGTSGGDTQYF. The rearrangement links TRBV7-9 to TRBJ2-3; TRBD2 matches at 8 bases. CDR1 SEHNR and CDR2 FQNEAQ come from the germline V gene (reference sequence). CDR3 length: 17 amino acids. V lost 2 bases and J lost 5; bases outside the gene matches: 12. The entire variable domain, with the rest obtained from reference TRBV7-9 and TRBJ2-3, is as follows: DTGVSQNPRHKITKRGQNVTFRCDPISEHNRLYWYRQTLGQGPEFLTYFQNEAQLEKSRLLSDRFSAERPKGSFSTLEIQRTEQGDSAMYLCASSLRMGTSGGDTQYFGPGTRLTVL.

In this sample, this clonotype turned up a few times. This chain connects TRBV6-8 to TRBJ2-7; no clear D. The germline V and J ends were trimmed by 4 bases and 6 bases, with 13 bases remaining between them. The CDR3 loop spans 13 amino acids. Germline assignment: CDR1 MNHGY and CDR2 SAAAGT. The CDR3 is CASSWGQAIEQYV. CDR3 sequence (DNA): TGTGCCAGCAGTTGGGGTCAGGCCATCGAGCAGTACGTC.